The 9 T cell receptor beta chains in this list originate from one sample, sequenced in a study of CD8 T cells in ankylosing spondylitis. Study observations and caveats: About 8 highly homologous variants formed a TCR beta motif that appeared characteristic of ankylosing spondylitis blood.

Their antigens remain unidentified. A single record per CDR3 protein comes from TCRdb applying MiXCR to the 5' RACE reads. The sample lists under 850,000 distinct CDR3 sequences, roughly 19% occurring once. Sequenced material: blood, either unsorted or a sorted T cell fraction (not recorded which). Receptor source: a male donor with ankylosing spondylitis.

This clonotype was detected a few times. The chain joins TRBV9 to TRBJ2-2; 14 bases agree with TRBD2. The CDR3 covers 17 residues. Germline loops: CDR1 SGDLS, CDR2 YYNGEE. After removal of 2 bases from V and 7 bases from J, the junction contained 7 bases not matched to a gene. CDR3 in amino acids: CASSVATSGGAGGELFF. The CDR3 DNA sequence: TGTGCCAGCAGCGTCGCGACTAGCGGGGGGGCCGGCGGGGAGCTGTTTTTT.

The CDR3 bases are TGTGCCAGCAGCGTAGATGCAGATCAGCCCCAGCATTTT. It codes for CASSVDADQPQHF. The chain couples TRBV9 to TRBJ1-5; D remains unclear. V gave up 0 bases and J gave up 5 bases, with 6 bases separating them. Germline CDR1 and CDR2: SGDLS and YYNGEE. The CDR3 length is 13 residues.

This clonotype was counted between two and nine times. The V gene is TRBV7-8, the J gene TRBJ2-7, with 8 nucleotides matching TRBD1. From germline, CDR1 is SGHVS and CDR2 FQNEAQ. The V segment lost 1 base and the J segment 3 bases; nucleotides outside the gene matches: 8. This CDR3 is built from 16 residues. CDR3 region: CASSLETGVRVYEQYF. Written as DNA, the CDR3 is TGTGCCAGCAGCTTAGAGACAGGGGTTCGGGTCTACGAGCAGTACTTC.

This chain's CDR3 is CASREGPSYNEQFF. The CDR3 nucleotides read TGTGCCAGCAGAGAGGGGCCGTCCTACAATGAGCAGTTCTTC. The V and J genes are TRBV12-3 or TRBV12-4 and TRBJ2-1; possibly TRBD1 or TRBD2 for D (5 bases each). The CDR3 has 14 residues. Trimming removed 6 bases from V and 1 base from J, with 10 bases in between.

This clonotype was recorded a few times. CDR3: CASINWETEAFF. The CDR3 DNA follows: TGTGCCAGCATCAATTGGGAAACTGAAGCTTTCTTT. The gene calls are TRBV6-5 and TRBJ1-1; D unresolved. The CDR3 runs to 12 residues. V dropped 7 bases and J dropped 5 bases, with 11 bases sitting between them. CDR1 is MNHEY and CDR2 is SVGAGI in the germline V gene.

V gene TRBV29-1 combines with J gene TRBJ1-1; TRBD1 aligns across 9 bases. The germline CDR1 and CDR2 sequences are SQVTM and ANQGSEA. V trimming: 1 base; J trimming: 2 bases; junction bases outside the gene matches: 11. This CDR3 spans 17 amino acids. The CDR3: CSVEGLTGGIFNTEAFF. Written as DNA, the CDR3 is TGCAGCGTTGAAGGACTGACAGGGGGAATTTTCAACACTGAAGCTTTCTTT.

There are a few counts of this clonotype. The rearrangement joins TRBV5-1 to TRBJ2-7; D is undetermined. Trimming shortened V by 0 bases and J by 1 base, and 8 bases separated the two germline ends. From germline, CDR1 is SGHRS and CDR2 YFSETQ. This CDR3 comprises 14 residues. The CDR3 loop reads CASSLARLSYEQYF. The CDR3 DNA reads as TGCGCCAGCAGCTTGGCTCGACTTTCCTACGAGCAGTACTTC.

The chain's CDR3 is CASSSPSAGRELRLTEAFF. The CDR3 DNA reads as TGTGCCAGCAGCTCCCCCTCGGCAGGCAGGGAGTTGAGGCTCACTGAAGCTTTCTTT. The V call is TRBV12-3 or TRBV12-4, the J call TRBJ1-1, with a weak D call TRBD1 (5 bases). The CDR3 is made up of 19 amino acids. V lost 6 bases and J lost 4, with 30 bases in between.

The chain couples TRBV5-1 to TRBJ2-7; perhaps TRBD2 as D (6 bases). Germline-derived CDR1 and CDR2 are SGHRS and YFSETQ. V was pared by 0 bases and J by 2 bases, with 9 bases between. This CDR3 has 14 amino acids. The CDR3 DNA is TGCGCCAGCAGCTTGGGGACTATTACCTACGAGCAGTACTTC. This encodes CASSLGTITYEQYF.